These 15 T cell receptor beta chains were sequenced from one sample in a study of molecular identifiers for immune sequencing clone quantification. TCRdb independently ran MiXCR on the PCR reads; one entry per CDR3 protein. The data hold around 460,000 distinct CDR3 sequences, with about a quarter observed a single time. Sample: naive CD8+ T cells from blood, with Jurkat cell RNA spiked in. Subset indicated: FACS-sorted CD8+CD4-CCR7+CD45RA+ naive T cells. The source of these receptors is a human donor in good health. Some libraries in this study had Jurkat cell RNA spiked in.

The chain recombines TRBV3-1 with TRBJ1-1, with D possibly matching TRBD1 (5 bases). V lost 4 bases and J 3 bases, leaving 15 bases between the germline ends. Germline V gene sequence: CDR1 LGHDT, CDR2 YNNKEL (reference sequence). The CDR3 contains 15 residues. The CDR3 sequence is CASSPDVGPYTEAFF. The CDR3 region has the DNA TGTGCCAGCAGCCCAGACGTGGGGCCGTACACTGAAGCTTTCTTT.

The chain links TRBV19 to TRBJ1-1; perhaps TRBD1 as D (5 bases). V was shortened by 7 bases and J by 3 bases, with 15 bases between the two germline ends. The V gene's germline CDR1 is LNHDA and CDR2 SQIVND (reference sequence). The CDR3 runs to 14 residues. The CDR3 DNA sequence: TGTGCCAGTACCTGGGGCTCCCCCGACACTGAAGCTTTCTTT. Protein product: CASTWGSPDTEAFF. Full variable domain (remainder filled in from reference TRBV19 and TRBJ1-1): DGGITQSPKYLFRKEGQNVTLSCEQNLNHDAMYWYRQDPGQGLRLIYYSQIVNDFQKGDIAEGYSVSREKKESFPLTVTSAQKNPTAFYLCASTWGSPDTEAFFGQGTRLTVV.

J is TRBJ2-7 and V is TRBV19; D is ambiguous. This CDR3 is 15 amino acids long. The germline gives CDR1 LNHDA, CDR2 SQIVND (reference sequence). Trimming pared 5 bases from V and 2 bases from J, leaving 16 bases between. CDR3 nucleotide sequence: TGTGCCAGTAGTGCCGATACTGACACTACCTACGAGCAGTACTTC. As protein: CASSADTDTTYEQYF.

The V and J genes are TRBV7-9 and TRBJ2-3, with D maybe TRBD1 (6 bases). The V end was cut by 2 bases, the J end by 1 base, with 13 bases between. The germline gives CDR1 SEHNR, CDR2 FQNEAQ (reference sequence). The CDR3 is 16 amino acids. The CDR3 DNA reads as TGTGCCAGCAGCTTATTGGGGGCAGGGCGCACAGATACGCAGTATTTT. Protein sequence: CASSLLGAGRTDTQYF.

As regards this clonotype: A much larger clone lies a single base off, so this may be a read error. J is TRBJ2-3 and V is TRBV5-1; 11 positions match TRBD2. Germline V lookup: CDR1 SGHRS, CDR2 YFSETQ. Trimming removed 3 bases from V and 2 bases from J; junction bases left unmatched: 5. The CDR3 is 16 residues long. CDR3 in DNA: TGCGCCAGCAGCTCCTCTAGCGGGGGGCACACAGATACGCAGTATTTT. Protein product: CASSSSSGGHTDTQYF.

This clonotype was seen ten or more times. The V gene is TRBV27, the J gene TRBJ2-2; 8 positions agree with TRBD2. Germline loops: CDR1 MNHEY, CDR2 SMNVEV (reference sequence). There are 17 residues in the CDR3. With V trimmed by 1 base and J by 6 bases, 10 bases remained unmatched. The CDR3, as DNA: TGTGCCAGCAGTTTATTGTCGTTCAGAGCGGGAGCCGGGGAGCTGTTTTTT. Amino acids: CASSLLSFRAGAGELFF.

This clonotype was counted a few times. V usage is TRBV14 and J usage is TRBJ2-1, with D unresolved. The CDR3 covers 12 residues. Germline V gene data show CDR1 as SGHDN and CDR2 as FVKESK. The ends were cut back, 5 bases at V and 4 bases at J, with 6 bases in the middle. The CDR3 nucleotides read TGTGCCAGCAGCACCCTATACAATGAGCAGTTCTTC. Protein sequence: CASSTLYNEQFF.

This clonotype has a handful of counts. This chain joins TRBV4-1 and TRBJ1-4, with unresolved D. Germline V gives CDR1 MGHRA, CDR2 YSYEKL. The V gene lost 7 bases and the J gene lost 1 base, with 10 bases spanning the gap. This CDR3 spans 14 amino acids. The CDR3: CASNTHGTNEKLFF. CDR3 bases: TGCGCCAGCAACACACACGGAACTAATGAAAAACTGTTTTTT.

On this clonotype itself: A read error may explain this, as a much larger clone is one base away. This sequence joins TRBV29-1 and TRBJ2-1; 8 bases are shared with TRBD2. Per germline, CDR1 SQVTM and CDR2 ANQGSEA. This CDR3 is built from 13 residues. CDR3 nucleotide sequence: TGCGGCGCCCGACTAGCGTCCTACAATGAGCAGTTCTTC. Protein sequence: CGARLASYNEQFF.

This clonotype has at least ten counts. The genes are TRBV6-1 and TRBJ1-5; no clear D. This CDR3 comprises 14 residues. The germline V gene encodes CDR1 MNHNS and CDR2 SASEGT. Trimming pared 8 bases from V and 6 bases from J, leaving 17 bases between. CDR3 DNA sequence: TGTGCCAGCGGGTGGAGTGGGGATGGTCAGCCCCAGCATTTT. It is translated as CASGWSGDGQPQHF.

This clonotype turned up a few times. Mismatch with germline at one junction end may stem from a read error. The rearrangement joins TRBV4-3 to TRBJ2-7; 9 nucleotides align to TRBD1. CDR1 is LGHNA, CDR2 YSLEER, per germline. The CDR3 extends over 15 amino acids. DNA of the CDR3: TGCGCCAGCAGCCAAGCTCGACAGGGGGGGTACGAGCGGTACTTC. Protein: CASSQARQGGYERYF.

In its sample, this clonotype was seen a few times. The chain recombines TRBV12-3 or TRBV12-4 with TRBJ2-3; possibly TRBD1 or TRBD2 for D (5 bases each). The CDR3 runs 13 residues. V lost 7 bases to trimming and J lost 4 bases, with 12 bases between them. CDR3 sequence (DNA): TGTGCCAGCACCGGGGACCACTCAGATACGCAGTATTTT. It specifies CASTGDHSDTQYF.

The table lists this clonotype with a few counts. This chain joins TRBV15 and TRBJ1-5; D gene uncertain. V was clipped by 5 bases and J by 8 bases, with 13 bases between them. In germline, CDR1 is LNHNV, CDR2 YYDKDF (reference sequence). The CDR3 has 13 amino acids. CDR3 sequence reads: CATSPRAAEPQHF. The CDR3 nucleotides are TGTGCCACCAGCCCCCGGGCCGCCGAGCCCCAGCATTTT.

This clonotype is a singleton in its sample. This clone may be a read error of a much larger clone one base away. The chain combines TRBV6-2 or TRBV6-3 with TRBJ2-6; 7 nucleotides agree with TRBD1. Trimming at V came to 4 bases and at J to 0 bases, leaving 12 bases not matched to a gene. Germline V gene data show CDR1 as MNHEY and CDR2 as SVGEGT. This CDR3 is built from 19 residues. The chain's CDR3 is CASSFPPGTEPSGANVLTF. CDR3 sequence (DNA): TGTGCCAGCAGTTTCCCGCCGGGGACAGAACCCTCTGGGGCCAACGTCCTGACTTTC.

This clonotype was seen repeatedly, ten times or more. The chain recombines TRBV6-2 or TRBV6-3 with TRBJ2-7; either TRBD1 or TRBD2 may fit D (5 bases each). Trimming took off 0 bases at V and 5 bases at J, with 14 bases between the two ends. This CDR3 spans 15 amino acids. Per the germline V gene, CDR1 is MNHEY and CDR2 is SVGEGT. This chain's CDR3 is CASSYSPGAIDEQYF. CDR3 in DNA: TGTGCCAGCAGTTACTCTCCCGGGGCCATCGACGAGCAGTACTTC.